This T cell receptor (beta chain) was captured by sequencing in a study of cytomegalovirus exposure and HLA in healthy donors. General study points: Reports indicate that TCR beta sequences accurately predicted the HLA-A and HLA-B alleles of most subjects.

For this clone: Antigen unknown.

Researchers ran the PCR with 60 Vbeta and 13 Jbeta primers. TCRdb's copy holds only in-frame clones and misses some; the assay was immunoSEQ multiplex PCR. Of 60,000 to 85,000 clones in the sample, more than 55% were seen once. The clonotype comes from a man between 60 and 70 years old in good health and CMV-seropositive. Material: PBMCs.

DNA for the CDR3: TGTGCCAGCAGCGTAGTTAGCGGGGCTGCAGATACGCAGTATTTT. This encodes CASSVVSGAADTQYF. The V gene is TRBV9, the J gene TRBJ2-3; TRBD2 matches at 8 bases. Per germline, CDR1 SGDLS and CDR2 YYNGEE. CDR3 length: 15 amino acids. V gave up 0 bases and J gave up 4 bases; unmatched junction bases: 4.